A selection of T cell receptor beta chains follows, all from one sample in a study of shared clonotypes between healthy human individuals. The method was immunoSEQ multiplex PCR; TCRdb's version includes in-frame clones alone and lacks a portion of them. The table has a few million clones, approximately 92% seen once; the top ten hold over 0.12%. Sequenced sample: naive CD4+ T cells sorted from blood. These receptors came from a man aged 18 to 30 in good health. Each CDR3 is given with its conserved first and last residue. The D gene is left open where the match is weak. A row's size may be missing; if present it is once, few, many or a size class.

cdr3_length j_call clone_size v_call d_call cdr3_nt cdr3_aa
10 TRBJ2-3 once TRBV20-1 . TGCAGTGCCCGGGGGGATACGCAGTATTTT CSARGDTQYF
16 TRBJ2-2 . TRBV5-6 TRBD1 TGTGCCAGCAGCTTAGGCGAGACAGGGTATACCGGGGAGCTGTTTTTT CASSLGETGYTGELFF
14 TRBJ1-5 . TRBV28 . TGTGCCAGCAGTTTACGAGTGCGGTCCCTTGCCCAGCATTTT CASSLRVRSLAQHF
14 TRBJ1-2 . TRBV4-3 . TGCGCCAGCAGCCAGCTGGTGGTCGACTATGGCTACACCTTC CASSQLVVDYGYTF
17 TRBJ2-2 . TRBV9 TRBD2 TGTGCCAGCAGCGTATTTTCTGGCGGGGGAAACACCGGGGAGCTGTTTTTT CASSVFSGGGNTGELFF
13 TRBJ2-3 . TRBV6-1 TRBD2 TGTGCCAGCAGGAGAACTAGCGACGGTACGCAGTATTTT CASRRTSDGTQYF
12 TRBJ1-1 . TRBV7-9 . TGTGCCAGCAGAATGGAGAACACTGAAGCTTTCTTT CASRMENTEAFF
16 TRBJ2-7 . TRBV5-1 . TGCGCCAGCAGCTTGCAGGGCGGAATTGGGTCCTACGAGCAGTACTTC CASSLQGGIGSYEQYF
13 TRBJ1-5 . TRBV14 . TGTGCCAGCAGCCAAGCCGGGGGTCAGCCCCAGCATTTT CASSQAGGQPQHF
14 TRBJ2-5 . TRBV19 . TGTGCCAGTAGTATAGGACACCCGTCAAGGACCCAGTACTTC CASSIGHPSRTQYF
15 TRBJ2-7 . TRBV10-3 TRBD2 TGTGCCATCAGTGAGTCCAGCGGGGCCTCCTACGAGCAGTACTTC CAISESSGASYEQYF
15 TRBJ2-1 . TRBV5-1 TRBD2 TGCGCCAGCAGCTTGGGTAGCGGGGACATGGGGGAGCAGTTCTTC CASSLGSGDMGEQFF
13 TRBJ2-1 . TRBV5-3 . TGTGCCAGAAGGTCCCTAACCGACAATGAGCAGTTCTTC CARRSLTDNEQFF
12 TRBJ1-5 . TRBV5-8 . TGTGCCAGCAGCTTGGGGACAGCCCCGCAGCATTTT CASSLGTAPQHF
14 TRBJ1-2 . TRBV10-3 . TGTGCCATCAGTGTTGCCGGGTACGCCTATGGCTACACCTTC CAISVAGYAYGYTF
15 TRBJ2-5 . TRBV18 . TGTGCCAGCTCACCATACTCCCCAGGACAAGAGACCCAGTACTTC CASSPYSPGQETQYF
11 TRBJ1-5 . TRBV20-1 . TGCAGTTCGGGCAGCAATCAGCCCCAGCATTTT CSSGSNQPQHF
14 TRBJ1-2 . TRBV6-5 TRBD1 TGTGCCAGCAGTTACTCGACTGGGGACAGTGGCTACACCTTC CASSYSTGDSGYTF
18 TRBJ1-1 . TRBV9 TRBD1 TGTGCCAGCAGTACCAACCGGGACAGGGGGCTCAGGAACACTGAAGCTTTCTTT CASSTNRDRGLRNTEAFF
13 TRBJ1-2 . TRBV30 TRBD1 TGTGCCTGGAGCGGACAGGGGGCTTATCGCTACACCTTC CAWSGQGAYRYTF
14 TRBJ1-4 . TRBV5-1 TRBD1 TGCGCCAGCAGGACAGGGGCTGGTAATGAAAAACTGTTTTTT CASRTGAGNEKLFF
13 TRBJ2-7 . TRBV5-5 . TGTGCCAGCAGGAGGCTTGGGTTCTACGAGCAGTACTTC CASRRLGFYEQYF
15 TRBJ1-2 . TRBV18 . TGTGCCAGCTCACCCAGGTTGGACAGAAACTATGGCTACACCTTC CASSPRLDRNYGYTF
11 TRBJ1-2 . TRBV2 . TGTGCCAGCGCCCGGGTGGGTGGCTACACCTTC CASARVGGYTF
15 TRBJ2-2 . TRBV7-7 . TGTGCTAGCAGCTTAGAGGGACCGAACACCGGGGAGCTGTTTTTT CASSLEGPNTGELFF
14 TRBJ1-1 . TRBV14 . TGTGCCAGCAGCCGGTTGTTGGGGAGCACTGAAGCTTTCTTT CASSRLLGSTEAFF
14 TRBJ2-7 once TRBV27 . TGTGCCAGCAGTTCCCCGGACAGACGTTGGGAGCAGTACTTC CASSSPDRRWEQYF
15 TRBJ2-7 . TRBV11-1 . TGTGCCAGCAGCTTAGCGTGGGGGATAACCTACGAGCAGTACTTC CASSLAWGITYEQYF
13 TRBJ1-2 . TRBV2 . TGTGCCAGCAGTGAAACAGGGCCGGGTGGCTACACCTTC CASSETGPGGYTF
14 TRBJ1-2 . TRBV6-6 . TGTGCCAGCAGCCGCCGGGGGGGCGAGGGTGGCTACACCTTC CASSRRGGEGGYTF
16 TRBJ2-7 . TRBV19 TRBD2 TGTGCCAGTAGTATAGACGCTAGCGGAAACTCCTACGAGCAGTACTTC CASSIDASGNSYEQYF
16 TRBJ2-7 . TRBV28 TRBD1 TGTGCCAGCATCGGGACAGGGGGCACCACCTCCTACGAGCAGTACTTC CASIGTGGTTSYEQYF
15 TRBJ2-7 . TRBV11-2 TRBD2 TGTGCCAGCAGCTTAGGGTTAGCGGGAGGCTACGAGCAGTACTTC CASSLGLAGGYEQYF
14 TRBJ1-1 . TRBV11-2 . TGTGCCAGCAGCCCTGGACTGAGGAACACTGAAGCTTTCTTT CASSPGLRNTEAFF
12 TRBJ1-1 . TRBV10-3 . TGTGCCATCAGTGAGCCGGAGCTTGAAGCTTTCTTT CAISEPELEAFF
14 TRBJ2-7 . TRBV7-6 . TGTGCCAGCAGCCGGATGGCAGCCTCCTACGAGCAGTACTTC CASSRMAASYEQYF
14 TRBJ2-7 . TRBV28 . TGTGCCAGCAGTGGGGGGACTTTGATCTACGAGCAGTACTTC CASSGGTLIYEQYF
15 TRBJ2-3 . TRBV6-1 . TGTGCCAGCAGTGTATCGCAGGGACCGGCAGATACGCAGTATTTT CASSVSQGPADTQYF
15 TRBJ1-4 . TRBV9 . TGTGCCAGCAGCGAGCGAGGTTCAACTAATGAAAAACTGTTTTTT CASSERGSTNEKLFF
14 TRBJ2-6 . TRBV11-2 . TGTGCCAGCACTCGTTTGGGAGGGGCCAACGTCCTGACTTTC CASTRLGGANVLTF
15 TRBJ2-7 . TRBV2 . TGTGCCAGCAGTGAAAGGTCGGGGAGCTCCTACGAGCAGTACTTC CASSERSGSSYEQYF
15 TRBJ2-2 . TRBV2 TRBD2 TGTGCCAGCAGATGGGGACTAGCGGGAGCCGGGGAGCTGTTTTTT CASRWGLAGAGELFF
16 TRBJ1-1 . TRBV18 TRBD1 TGTGCCAGCTCACCACCGAATCCGGGGACAGGGACTGAAGCTTTCTTT CASSPPNPGTGTEAFF
15 TRBJ1-2 . TRBV7-9 . TGTGCCAGCAGCCCCCGGACCGATCTAAACTATGGCTACACCTTC CASSPRTDLNYGYTF